This T cell receptor beta chain was identified during a study of T cell clones after liver transplantation. The CDR3 has 13 amino acids. V was clipped by 5 bases and J by 9 bases, with 14 bases between them. Germline V gene lookup returns CDR1 LGHNA and CDR2 YSLEER. Only in-frame clones appear in the TCRdb table, and some are missing; sequencing was by immunoSEQ multiplex PCR. The sample yields around 13,000 clones, under 75% seen once. This TCR came from a human patient who received a liver transplant. Some T cells could come from the graft donor. The source material was CD8+ T cells from blood, sampled at the 22-month timepoint. The V call is TRBV4-3, the J call TRBJ2-1, with TRBD2 as a possible D gene (6 bases). The DNA of the CDR3 is TGCGCCAGCAGCTTCCGATCTAGCGCTGAGCAGTTCTTC. Translating gives CASSFRSSAEQFF.